What follows is one T cell receptor (beta chain) and its context. The sample is drawn from a study of identical twins. The germline V gene encodes CDR1 SEHNR and CDR2 FQNEAQ (reference sequence). The length of the CDR3 is 13 residues. V was clipped by 5 bases and J by 5 bases; unmatched bases: 5. TCRdb re-called the 5' RACE reads with MiXCR, one entry per CDR3 protein. Of hundreds of thousands of distinct CDR3 sequences detected, 20% to 25% appear once; the ten largest clones hold approximately 0.5%. These data are also associated with another study on yellow fever vaccine responses in identical twins.

The TCR originated in a woman aged 18-29 years in good health. Sequences were obtained from CD4+ T cells sorted from blood. The genes are TRBV7-9 and TRBJ2-5, with 7 bases aligning to TRBD2. The DNA of the CDR3 is TGTGCCAGCAGCACCCTGGGGGGGGAGACCCAGTACTTC. As protein: CASSTLGGETQYF.